One sample yielded the 8 T cell receptor beta chains listed below, sequenced in a study of cytomegalovirus exposure and HLA in healthy donors. PCR employed 60 Vbeta and 13 Jbeta primers. Using immunoSEQ multiplex PCR, the repertoire was profiled, and TCRdb retains in-frame clones only, with some absent. The data contain over 85,000 clones, around four fifths of them singletons. Sample: PBMCs. The receptors derive from a woman aged 55-70 years in good health and CMV-seropositive.

The chain carries TRBV6-5 and TRBJ1-1; TRBD1 aligns across 7 bases. Germline V CDR1 and CDR2: MNHEY, SVGAGI. Unmatched junction bases numbered 6, after V lost 6 bases and J lost 8 bases. This CDR3 comprises 12 residues. The CDR3 DNA reads TGTGCCAGCAGAAGACAGGGTGAAGAAGCTTTCTTT. The encoded protein is CASRRQGEEAFF.

The V and J genes are TRBV7-3 and TRBJ2-1, with 8 nucleotides matching TRBD2. Germline CDR1 is SGHTA and CDR2 is FQGTGA. The V and J ends lost 5 bases and 12 bases, in that order; junction bases with no gene match: 18. The CDR3 is 16 residues long. As DNA, the CDR3 is TGTGCCAGCAGCGTGGTGGATGACGGGAGGGGGGTCGTGCAGTTCTTC. It is translated as CASSVVDDGRGVVQFF.

The J gene is TRBJ2-6, the V gene TRBV5-1; tentatively, D is TRBD1 (6 bases). Trimming removed 4 bases from V and 2 bases from J, with 10 bases in between. The CDR3 spans 15 residues. Germline CDR1 reads SGHRS; CDR2 reads YFSETQ. The CDR3 reads CASSTQGTGANVLTF. The CDR3 coding sequence is TGCGCCAGCAGCACACAGGGTACTGGGGCCAACGTCCTGACTTTC.

The chain employs TRBV11-2 and TRBJ2-3; 8 bases are a match to TRBD1. From germline, CDR1 is SGHAT and CDR2 FQNNGV. The V segment lost 2 bases and the J segment 2 bases; nucleotides outside the gene matches: 9. The CDR3 runs to 17 residues. The CDR3 spells CASSLRRQGFVTDTQYF. The CDR3 nucleotides read TGTGCCAGCAGCTTAAGAAGACAGGGGTTCGTCACAGATACGCAGTATTTT.

The V and J genes are TRBV6-5 and TRBJ1-2; D is undetermined. The CDR3 consists of 14 residues. CDR1 is MNHEY, CDR2 SVGAGI, per germline. The ends were cut back, 0 bases at V and 5 bases at J, with 10 bases in the middle. CDR3 in amino acids: CASSYSYSVYGYTF. CDR3 DNA sequence: TGTGCCAGCAGTTACTCGTACTCTGTGTATGGCTACACCTTC.

This clone was seen a single time. The chain combines TRBV2 with TRBJ2-5, with TRBD1 matching 9 bases. V shed 10 bases, J shed 4 bases, and the junction held 4 bases outside the gene matches. Germline lookup yields CDR1 SNHLY and CDR2 FYNNEI. This CDR3 region has 12 residues. As DNA, the CDR3 is TGTGCCAAGCGGGGACAGGGAGAGACCCAGTACTTC. Translating it yields CAKRGQGETQYF.

This chain uses TRBV4-2 with TRBJ1-5; a weak D match, TRBD1 (5 bases). Between the trimmed V and J ends, which lost 0 bases and 4 bases, there was a span of 16 bases. CDR3 size: 17 residues. Germline V gives CDR1 LGHNA, CDR2 YNFKEQ. This chain's CDR3 is CASSQEPGGFGNQPQHF. CDR3 coding DNA: TGTGCCAGCAGCCAAGAACCTGGGGGGTTTGGGAATCAGCCCCAGCATTTT.

The chain uses TRBV11-1 and TRBJ2-2; tentatively, D is TRBD2 (6 bases). The V end lost 5 bases, the J end lost 5 bases, and 15 bases lay between the germline ends. The CDR3 is 15 residues long. CDR1 is SGHAT and CDR2 is FQDESV in the germline V gene (reference sequence). This chain's CDR3 is CASSPRGGSTGELFF. CDR3 in DNA: TGTGCCAGCAGCCCACGAGGAGGGAGTACCGGGGAGCTGTTTTTT.